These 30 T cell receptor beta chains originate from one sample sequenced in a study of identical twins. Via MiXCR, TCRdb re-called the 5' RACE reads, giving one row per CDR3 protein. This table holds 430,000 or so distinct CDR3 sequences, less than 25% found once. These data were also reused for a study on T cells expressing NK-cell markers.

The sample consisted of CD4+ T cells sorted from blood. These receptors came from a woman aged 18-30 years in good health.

The CDR3 sequence: CSARRGGVKEKLFF. CDR3 DNA: TGCAGTGCTAGGCGAGGAGGGGTAAAAGAAAAACTGTTTTTT. The V and J genes are TRBV20-1 and TRBJ1-4; tentative D call: TRBD1 (5 bases). With 3 bases removed from V and 8 bases from J, the gap between germline ends came to 16 bases. The CDR3 is 14 amino acids. Germline values: CDR1 DFQATT, CDR2 SNEGSKA (reference sequence).

CDR3 sequence (DNA): TGCGCCAGCAGACGGGTTGTCTCTGGAAACACCATATATTTT. Its translation: CASRRVVSGNTIYF. V usage is TRBV5-1 and J usage is TRBJ1-3; D uncertain. This CDR3 has 14 amino acids. Trimming took 5 bases from V and 0 from J, leaving 9 bases between them. The germline CDR1 and CDR2 sequences are SGHRS and YFSETQ.

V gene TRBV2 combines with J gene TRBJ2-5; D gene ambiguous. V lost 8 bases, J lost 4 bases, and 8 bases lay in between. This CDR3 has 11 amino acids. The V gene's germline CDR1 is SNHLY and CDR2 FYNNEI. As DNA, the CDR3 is TGTGCCAGCTTAGGCGGAGAGACCCAGTACTTC. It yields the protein CASLGGETQYF.

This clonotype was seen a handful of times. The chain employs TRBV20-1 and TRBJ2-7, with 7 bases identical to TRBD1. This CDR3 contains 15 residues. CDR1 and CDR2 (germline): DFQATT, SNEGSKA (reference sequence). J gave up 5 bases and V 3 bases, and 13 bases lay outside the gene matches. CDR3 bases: TGCAGTGCTAGCGCTCCGGGACAGTACGCCAACGAGCAGTACTTC. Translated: CSASAPGQYANEQYF.

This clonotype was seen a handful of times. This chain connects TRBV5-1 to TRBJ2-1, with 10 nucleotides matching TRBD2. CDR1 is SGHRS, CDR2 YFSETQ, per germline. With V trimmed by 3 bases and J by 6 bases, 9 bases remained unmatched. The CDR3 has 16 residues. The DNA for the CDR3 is TGCGCCAGCAGCTCGACAGCGGGAGGGCCATTCAATGAGCAGTTCTTC. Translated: CASSSTAGGPFNEQFF.

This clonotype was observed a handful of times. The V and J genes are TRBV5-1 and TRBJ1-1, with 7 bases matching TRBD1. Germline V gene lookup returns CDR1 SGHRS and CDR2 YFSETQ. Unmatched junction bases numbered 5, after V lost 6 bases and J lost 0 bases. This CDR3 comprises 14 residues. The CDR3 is CASKRTGVNTEAFF. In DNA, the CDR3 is TGCGCCAGCAAGAGGACAGGCGTGAACACTGAAGCTTTCTTT.

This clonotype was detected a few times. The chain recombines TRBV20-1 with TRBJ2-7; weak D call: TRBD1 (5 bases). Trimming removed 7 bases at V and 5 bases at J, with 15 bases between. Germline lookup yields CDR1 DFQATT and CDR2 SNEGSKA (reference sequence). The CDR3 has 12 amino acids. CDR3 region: CSVNDRSDEQYF. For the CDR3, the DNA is TGCAGTGTTAACGACAGATCCGACGAGCAGTACTTC.

As DNA, the CDR3 is TGTGCCAGCAGCCGTTCTCCAACCGGGACAGGTCAAGAGACCCAGTACTTC. The encoded protein is CASSRSPTGTGQETQYF. The rearrangement uses TRBV14 and TRBJ2-5; 8 bases match TRBD1. J gave up 2 bases and V 4 bases, and 12 bases lay outside the gene matches. The germline CDR1 and CDR2 sequences are SGHDN and FVKESK. The CDR3 spans 17 residues.

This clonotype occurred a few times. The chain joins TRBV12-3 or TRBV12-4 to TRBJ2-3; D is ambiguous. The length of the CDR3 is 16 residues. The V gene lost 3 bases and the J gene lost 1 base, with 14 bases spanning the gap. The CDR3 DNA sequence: TGTGCCAGCAGTTTCCTCCGGGTCGCTGGCACAGATACGCAGTATTTT. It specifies CASSFLRVAGTDTQYF.

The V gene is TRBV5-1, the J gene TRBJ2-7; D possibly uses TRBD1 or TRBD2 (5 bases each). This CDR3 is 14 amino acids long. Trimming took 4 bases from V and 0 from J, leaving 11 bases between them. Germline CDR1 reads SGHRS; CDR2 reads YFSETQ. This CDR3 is CASSPAGSSYEQYF. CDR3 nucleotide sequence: TGCGCCAGCAGCCCGGCAGGGAGCTCCTACGAGCAGTACTTC.

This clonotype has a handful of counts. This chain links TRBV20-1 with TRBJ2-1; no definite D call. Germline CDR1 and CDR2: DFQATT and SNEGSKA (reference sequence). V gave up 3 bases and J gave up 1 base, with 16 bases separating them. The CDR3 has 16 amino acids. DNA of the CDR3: TGCAGTGCTAGTAAAGCCCGCAGCTTGTCCTACAATGAGCAGTTCTTC. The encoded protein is CSASKARSLSYNEQFF.

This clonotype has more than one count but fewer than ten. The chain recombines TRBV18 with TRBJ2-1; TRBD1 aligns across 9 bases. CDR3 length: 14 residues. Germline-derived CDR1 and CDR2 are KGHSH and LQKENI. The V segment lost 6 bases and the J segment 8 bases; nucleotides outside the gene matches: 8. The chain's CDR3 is CASSPGQGLYEQFF. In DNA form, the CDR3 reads TGTGCCAGCTCTCCTGGACAGGGGCTTTATGAGCAGTTCTTC. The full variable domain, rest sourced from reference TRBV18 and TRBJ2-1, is NAGVMQNPRHLVRRRGQEARLRCSPMKGHSHVYWYRQLPEEGLKFMVYLQKENIIDESGMPKERFSAEFPKEGPSILRIQQVVRGDSAAYFCASSPGQGLYEQFFGPGTRLTVL.

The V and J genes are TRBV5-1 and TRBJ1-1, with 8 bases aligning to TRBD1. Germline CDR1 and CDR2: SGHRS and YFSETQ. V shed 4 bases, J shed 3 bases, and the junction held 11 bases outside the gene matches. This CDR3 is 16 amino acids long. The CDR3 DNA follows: TGCGCCAGCAGCATGGGGACAGGTGGTATGTACACTGAAGCTTTCTTT. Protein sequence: CASSMGTGGMYTEAFF.

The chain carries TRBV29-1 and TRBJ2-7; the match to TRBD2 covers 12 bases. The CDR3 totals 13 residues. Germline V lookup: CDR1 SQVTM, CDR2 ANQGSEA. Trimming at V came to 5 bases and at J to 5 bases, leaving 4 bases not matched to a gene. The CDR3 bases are TGCAGCGTTAGGACTAGCGGGACAGACGAGCAGTACTTC. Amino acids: CSVRTSGTDEQYF.

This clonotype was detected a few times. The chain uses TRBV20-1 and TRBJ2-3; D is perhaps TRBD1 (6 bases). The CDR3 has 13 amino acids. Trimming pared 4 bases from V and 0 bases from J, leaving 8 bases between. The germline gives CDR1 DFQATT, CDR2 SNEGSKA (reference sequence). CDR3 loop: CSAMQGSTDTQYF. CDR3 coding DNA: TGCAGTGCTATGCAGGGGAGCACAGATACGCAGTATTTT.

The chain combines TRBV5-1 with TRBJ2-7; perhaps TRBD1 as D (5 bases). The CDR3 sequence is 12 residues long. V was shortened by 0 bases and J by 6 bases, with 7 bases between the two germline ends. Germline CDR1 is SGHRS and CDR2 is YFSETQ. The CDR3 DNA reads TGCGCCAGCAGCTTGGCCCAGGGCGAGCAGTACTTC. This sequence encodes CASSLAQGEQYF. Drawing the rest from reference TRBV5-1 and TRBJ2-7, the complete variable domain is KAGVTQTPRYLIKTRGQQVTLSCSPISGHRSVSWYQQTPGQGLQFLFEYFSETQRNKGNFPGRFSGRQFSNSRSEMNVSTLELGDSALYLCASSLAQGEQYFGPGTRLTVT.

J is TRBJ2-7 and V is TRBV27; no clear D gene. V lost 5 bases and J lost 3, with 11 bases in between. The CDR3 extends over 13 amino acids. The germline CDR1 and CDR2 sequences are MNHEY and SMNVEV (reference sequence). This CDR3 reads CASSTPFHYEQYF. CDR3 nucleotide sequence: TGTGCCAGCAGTACCCCGTTCCACTACGAGCAGTACTTC.

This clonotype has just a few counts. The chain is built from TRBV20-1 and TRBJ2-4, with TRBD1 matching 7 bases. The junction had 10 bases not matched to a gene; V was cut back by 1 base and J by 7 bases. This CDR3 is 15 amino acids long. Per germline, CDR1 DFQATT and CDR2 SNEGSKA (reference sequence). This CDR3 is CSARASTTGTNIQYF. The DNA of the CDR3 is TGCAGTGCTAGAGCTTCGACGACAGGGACCAACATTCAGTACTTC.

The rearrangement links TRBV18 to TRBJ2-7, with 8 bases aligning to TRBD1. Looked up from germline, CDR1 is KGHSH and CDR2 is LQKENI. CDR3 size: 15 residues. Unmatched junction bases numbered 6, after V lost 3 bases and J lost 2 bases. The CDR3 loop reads CASSPARTGPYEQYF. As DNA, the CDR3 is TGTGCCAGCTCACCCGCCAGGACAGGGCCCTACGAGCAGTACTTC.

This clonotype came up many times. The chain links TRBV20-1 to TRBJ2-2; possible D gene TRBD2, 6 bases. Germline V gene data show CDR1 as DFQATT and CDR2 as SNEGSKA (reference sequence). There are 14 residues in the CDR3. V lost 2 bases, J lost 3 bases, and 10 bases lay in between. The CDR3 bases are TGCAGTGCTAGAATGGGACTGGACACCGGGGAGCTGTTTTTT. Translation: CSARMGLDTGELFF.

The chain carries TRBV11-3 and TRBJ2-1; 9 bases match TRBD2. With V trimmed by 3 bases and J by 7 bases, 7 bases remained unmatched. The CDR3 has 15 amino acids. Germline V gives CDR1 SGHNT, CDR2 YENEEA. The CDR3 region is CASSLIAGGRNEQFF. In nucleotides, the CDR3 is TGTGCCAGCAGCTTGATTGCGGGGGGGCGGAATGAGCAGTTCTTC.

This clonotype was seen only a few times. CDR3 sequence: CATSRGAAGEQFF. CDR3 nucleotides: TGTGCCACCAGCAGAGGGGCGGCTGGTGAGCAGTTCTTC. V is TRBV15 and J is TRBJ2-1; no clear D. Germline V gives CDR1 LNHNV, CDR2 YYDKDF (reference sequence). The CDR3 loop spans 13 amino acids. Trimming left V 1 base short and J 9 bases short, with 10 bases between. The full variable domain, completed using reference TRBV15 and TRBJ2-1, is DAMVIQNPRYQVTQFGKPVTLSCSQTLNHNVMYWYQQKSSQAPKLLFHYYDKDFNNEADTPDNFQSRRPNTSFCFLDIRSPGLGDTAMYLCATSRGAAGEQFFGPGTRLTVL.

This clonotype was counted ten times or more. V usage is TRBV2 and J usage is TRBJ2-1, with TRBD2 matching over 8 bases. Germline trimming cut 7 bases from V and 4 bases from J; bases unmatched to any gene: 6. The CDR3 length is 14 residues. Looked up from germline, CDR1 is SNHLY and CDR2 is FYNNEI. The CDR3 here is CASTRERGYNEQFF. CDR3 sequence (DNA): TGTGCCAGCACCCGGGAGCGGGGGTACAATGAGCAGTTCTTC.

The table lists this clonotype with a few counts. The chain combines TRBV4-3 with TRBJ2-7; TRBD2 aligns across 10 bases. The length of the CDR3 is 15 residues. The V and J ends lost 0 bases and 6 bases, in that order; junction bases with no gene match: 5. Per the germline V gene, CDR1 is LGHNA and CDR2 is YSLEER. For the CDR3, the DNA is TGCGCCAGCAGCCAAGATACTAGCGGGGTTGTCGAGCAGTACTTC. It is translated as CASSQDTSGVVEQYF.

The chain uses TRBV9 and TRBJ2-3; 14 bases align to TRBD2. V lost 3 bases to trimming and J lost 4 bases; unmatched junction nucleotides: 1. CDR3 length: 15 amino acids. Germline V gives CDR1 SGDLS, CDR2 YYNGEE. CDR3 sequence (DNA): TGTGCCAGCAGCGCGGGACTAGCGGGGGCAGATACGCAGTATTTT. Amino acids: CASSAGLAGADTQYF.

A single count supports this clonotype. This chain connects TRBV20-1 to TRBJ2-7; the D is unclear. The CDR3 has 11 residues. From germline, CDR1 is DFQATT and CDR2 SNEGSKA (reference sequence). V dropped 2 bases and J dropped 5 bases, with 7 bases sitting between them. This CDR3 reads CSARYRDEQYF. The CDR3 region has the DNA TGCAGTGCTAGATATAGGGACGAGCAGTACTTC.

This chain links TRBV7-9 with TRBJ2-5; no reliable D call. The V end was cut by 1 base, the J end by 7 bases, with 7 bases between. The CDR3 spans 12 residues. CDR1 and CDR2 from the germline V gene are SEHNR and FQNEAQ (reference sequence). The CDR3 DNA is TGTGCCAGCAGCTTAGAAGTCGGGACCCAGTACTTC. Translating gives CASSLEVGTQYF. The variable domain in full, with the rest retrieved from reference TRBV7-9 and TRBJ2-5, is DTGVSQNPRHKITKRGQNVTFRCDPISEHNRLYWYRQTLGQGPEFLTYFQNEAQLEKSRLLSDRFSAERPKGSFSTLEIQRTEQGDSAMYLCASSLEVGTQYFGPGTRLLVL.

For the CDR3, the DNA is TGCAGTGCTCGTGGACTAGCCGACACCGGGGAGCTGTTTTTT. Encoded protein: CSARGLADTGELFF. The genes are TRBV20-1 and TRBJ2-2; 8 positions match TRBD2. The CDR3 spans 14 residues. Germline CDR1 is DFQATT and CDR2 is SNEGSKA (reference sequence). V was clipped by 5 bases and J by 3 bases; unmatched bases: 5.

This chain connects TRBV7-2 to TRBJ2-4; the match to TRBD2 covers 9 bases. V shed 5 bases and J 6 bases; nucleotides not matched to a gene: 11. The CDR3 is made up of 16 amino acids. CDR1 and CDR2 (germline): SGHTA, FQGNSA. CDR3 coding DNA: TGTGCCAGCAGCCCCGGCACCGGGACTAGCTTAAACATTCAGTACTTC. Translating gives CASSPGTGTSLNIQYF.

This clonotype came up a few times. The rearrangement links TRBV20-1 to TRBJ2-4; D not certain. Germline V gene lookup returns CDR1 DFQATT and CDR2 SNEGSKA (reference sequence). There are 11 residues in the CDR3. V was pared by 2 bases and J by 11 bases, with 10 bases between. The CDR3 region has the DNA TGCAGTGCTAGAAGGCTGGAAGTTCAGTACTTC. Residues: CSARRLEVQYF.